One and the same sample provided the 15 T cell receptor beta chains below, sequenced in a study of OX40 agonist ivuxolimab in advanced cancers. The table came from immunoSEQ multiplex PCR; TCRdb's copy has only in-frame clones and leaves some out. The data hold some 54,000 clones, with roughly four fifths observed a single time. Sequenced here: CD4+ or CD8+ T cells sorted from blood, sampled in a trial of the OX40 agonist ivuxolimab. These receptors all come from an adult with an advanced solid tumor such as melanoma, head and neck, liver or kidney cancer.

V gene TRBV6-5 combines with J gene TRBJ2-7; either TRBD1 or TRBD2 may supply D (5 bases each). Trimming stripped 6 bases from V and 6 bases from J, with 15 bases between. CDR3 size: 13 residues. Germline V gene sequence: CDR1 MNHEY, CDR2 SVGAGI. CDR3 in amino acids: CASRNGGAGEQYF. The CDR3 nucleotides read TGTGCCAGCAGAAATGGGGGAGCAGGCGAGCAGTACTTC.

The rearrangement joins TRBV7-2 to TRBJ1-5, with no clear D. The germline V gene has CDR1 SGHTA and CDR2 FQGNSA. This CDR3 has 13 residues. The V end lost 1 base, the J end lost 5 bases, and 6 bases lay between the germline ends. The CDR3 DNA reads as TGTGCCAGCAGCTTAGTTGATGATCAGCCCCAGCATTTT. It yields the protein CASSLVDDQPQHF.

This chain connects TRBV28 to TRBJ1-2, with a possible D match to TRBD1 (5 bases). CDR3 length: 14 residues. The V gene lost 6 bases and the J gene lost 4 bases, with 15 bases spanning the gap. CDR1 is MDHEN and CDR2 is SYDVKM in the germline V gene. CDR3 nucleotide sequence: TGTGCCAGCAGCCTTGGGGCGGTTTTCTATGGCTACACCTTC. As protein: CASSLGAVFYGYTF.

V is TRBV27 and J is TRBJ1-1; 8 bases line up with TRBD1. CDR3 size: 16 residues. The germline V gene has CDR1 MNHEY and CDR2 SMNVEV (reference sequence). V gave up 6 bases and J gave up 0 bases; unmatched junction bases: 9. Written as DNA, the CDR3 is TGTGCCAGCAGGCCCGACAGGGGTTTTATGAACACTGAAGCTTTCTTT. Amino acids: CASRPDRGFMNTEAFF.

This clone was recorded only once. The chain uses TRBV7-9 and TRBJ2-3; possibly TRBD2 for D (6 bases). Trimming took 6 bases from V and 3 from J, leaving 13 bases between them. Germline V lookup: CDR1 SEHNR, CDR2 FQNEAQ (reference sequence). The CDR3 sequence is 14 residues long. CDR3 protein: CASSPGEGTDTQYF. For the CDR3, the DNA is TGTGCCAGCAGTCCGGGAGAGGGGACAGATACGCAGTATTTT. Using reference TRBV7-9 and TRBJ2-3 for the parts outside the CDR3, the full variable domain is DTGVSQNPRHKITKRGQNVTFRCDPISEHNRLYWYRQTLGQGPEFLTYFQNEAQLEKSRLLSDRFSAERPKGSFSTLEIQRTEQGDSAMYLCASSPGEGTDTQYFGPGTRLTVL.

This chain uses TRBV10-3 with TRBJ2-7, with D possibly TRBD2 on 5 matching bases. V lost 0 bases to trimming and J lost 3 bases, with 21 bases between them. CDR1 and CDR2 (germline): ENHRY, SYGVKD. The CDR3 contains 18 residues. This CDR3 is CAISESRFREKNNYEQYF. The CDR3 nucleotides are TGTGCCATCAGTGAGTCTCGGTTTCGGGAAAAAAATAACTACGAGCAGTACTTC.

V gene TRBV28 combines with J gene TRBJ2-7; D call uncertain. Looked up from germline, CDR1 is MDHEN and CDR2 is SYDVKM. CDR3 length: 14 amino acids. Deletions cut 4 bases from V and 6 bases from J, with 16 bases between. CDR3 coding DNA: TGTGCCAGCAGTTCCCGGACCCCCTCCCCCGAGCAGTACTTC. Protein: CASSSRTPSPEQYF.

Regarding this clone: Other DNA sequences from this sample encode an identical CDR3 as well. This chain uses TRBV7-3 with TRBJ2-1, with 7 bases that match TRBD1. The CDR3 contains 13 residues. Germline V gene data show CDR1 as SGHTA and CDR2 as FQGTGA. V was clipped by 5 bases and J by 5 bases; unmatched bases: 3. The CDR3 reads CASSPTGDNEQFF. CDR3 DNA: TGTGCCAGCAGCCCCACAGGGGACAATGAGCAGTTCTTC.

This chain links TRBV28 with TRBJ1-4; no reliable D call. Germline V gene lookup returns CDR1 MDHEN and CDR2 SYDVKM. Trimming removed 4 bases at V and 12 bases at J, with 12 bases between. The CDR3 consists of 12 residues. The CDR3 is CASSSGQTELFF. CDR3 DNA sequence: TGTGCCAGCAGTTCCGGCCAAACGGAACTGTTTTTT.

The chain recombines TRBV10-1 with TRBJ2-5, with TRBD1 identical over 8 bases. The J call could be wrong; TRBJ2-7 is a better fit for the DNA end. This CDR3 has 14 amino acids. Germline V lookup: CDR1 WNHNN, CDR2 SYGVQD (reference sequence). CDR3 in DNA: TGCGCCAGCAGTGAGGGACAGGGCCCATACGAGCAGTACTTC. Protein sequence: CASSEGQGPYEQYF.

This sequence joins TRBV28 and TRBJ2-7; TRBD2 aligns across 8 bases. CDR1 is MDHEN, CDR2 SYDVKM, per germline. J was trimmed by 1 base and V by 7 bases; bases with no gene match: 9. This CDR3 spans 15 amino acids. The CDR3 DNA reads as TGTGCCAGCACCAACCCAGCGGGAGAGTCCTACGAGCAGTACTTC. Translation: CASTNPAGESYEQYF. Using reference TRBV28 and TRBJ2-7 for the parts outside the CDR3, the full variable domain is DVKVTQSSRYLVKRTGEKVFLECVQDMDHENMFWYRQDPGLGLRLIYFSYDVKMKEKGDIPEGYSVSREKKERFSLILESASTNQTSMYLCASTNPAGESYEQYFGPGTRLTVT.

The chain employs TRBV5-1 and TRBJ2-7; D possibly corresponds to TRBD2 (5 bases). Deletions cut 4 bases from V and 4 bases from J, with 15 bases between. Germline V CDR1 and CDR2: SGHRS, YFSETQ. CDR3 length: 14 residues. The CDR3 sequence is CASSGGPAEYEQYF. CDR3 coding DNA: TGCGCCAGCAGCGGCGGACCAGCGGAGTACGAGCAGTACTTC.

The rearrangement uses TRBV28 and TRBJ2-7, with a possible D match to TRBD1 (5 bases). The germline CDR1 and CDR2 sequences are MDHEN and SYDVKM. The CDR3 has 18 amino acids. V gave up 3 bases and J gave up 5 bases, with 26 bases separating them. In nucleotides, the CDR3 is TGTGCCAGCAGTTTGGCTTGGACACCTGATCGAAGTTTGGACGAGCAGTACTTC. This translates into CASSLAWTPDRSLDEQYF.

The chain carries TRBV6-6 and TRBJ2-7; weak D call: TRBD1 (8 bases). Germline CDR1 is MNHNY and CDR2 is SVGAGI (reference sequence). The CDR3 extends over 16 amino acids. V was clipped by 3 bases and J by 5 bases, with 20 bases between them. This CDR3 reads CASSYVGQGAGDEQYF. In DNA form, the CDR3 reads TGTGCCAGCAGTTATGTGGGGCAGGGGGCGGGGGACGAGCAGTACTTC.

The chain employs TRBV28 and TRBJ1-4; D not resolved. The V end was cut by 4 bases, the J end by 8 bases, with 8 bases between. The V gene's germline CDR1 is MDHEN and CDR2 SYDVKM. CDR3 size: 12 residues. The CDR3 loop reads CASSSTLEKLFF. The CDR3 nucleotides are TGTGCCAGCAGTTCCACACTAGAAAAACTGTTTTTT.